Detailed here is one TCR beta chain. Its antigen is unidentified. This entry is derived from a study of blood T cells in healthy people across ages. Across the whole study: Per every two T cells, about one barcoded beta molecule was captured by template switching.

Study-level points and caveats: Naive T cell percentage strongly correlated with TCR beta diversity.

The authors ran a second PCR of roughly 6 to 11 cycles using a sample-barcoded 5' primer and a J-beta primer mix. Researchers report that each sample yielded at least 3 million CDR3-containing paired-end reads. TCRdb re-called the 5' RACE reads with MiXCR, one entry per CDR3 protein. The sample shows about 1,600,000 distinct CDR3 sequences, roughly 45% of them seen only once. The CDR3 length is 14 residues. The germline gives CDR1 MGHRA, CDR2 YSYEKL. Trimming took 3 bases from V and 8 from J, leaving 16 bases between them. Sequenced input: blood. This receptor was identified in a woman aged 18-35 years in good health. V and J are TRBV4-1 and TRBJ1-2; tentative D call: TRBD1 (6 bases). The CDR3 loop is CASSHQGRGEGYTF. In nucleotides, the CDR3 is TGCGCCAGCAGCCACCAGGGGAGAGGGGAAGGCTACACCTTC.